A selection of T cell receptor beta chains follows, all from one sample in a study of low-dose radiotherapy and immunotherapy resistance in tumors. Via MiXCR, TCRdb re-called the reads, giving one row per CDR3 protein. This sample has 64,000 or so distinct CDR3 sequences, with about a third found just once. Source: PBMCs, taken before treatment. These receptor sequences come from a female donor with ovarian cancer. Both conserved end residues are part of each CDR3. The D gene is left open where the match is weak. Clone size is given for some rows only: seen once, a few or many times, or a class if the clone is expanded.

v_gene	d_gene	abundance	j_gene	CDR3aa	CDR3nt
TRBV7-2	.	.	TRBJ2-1	CASSLAVSRKYNEQFF	TGTGCCAGCAGCTTAGCGGTCAGTCGAAAATACAATGAGCAGTTCTTC
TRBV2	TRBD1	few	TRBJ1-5	CASSDLGTGARSNQPQHF	TGTGCCAGCAGTGACCTTGGGACAGGGGCTCGGAGCAATCAGCCCCAGCATTTT
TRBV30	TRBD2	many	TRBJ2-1	CAWSGPAGAQSEQFF	TGTGCCTGGAGCGGTCCAGCGGGAGCTCAGAGTGAGCAGTTCTTC
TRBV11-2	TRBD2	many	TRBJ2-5	CASSFSTGLAGEETQYF	TGTGCCAGCAGCTTCTCCACGGGACTAGCGGGAGAAGAGACCCAGTACTTC
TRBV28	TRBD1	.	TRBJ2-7	CASSTRGTGSDEQYF	TGTGCCAGCAGCACCCGGGGGACAGGGTCCGACGAGCAGTACTTC
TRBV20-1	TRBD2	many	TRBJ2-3	CSARGGAGATDTQYF	TGCAGTGCTAGAGGGGGAGCGGGGGCCACAGATACGCAGTATTTT
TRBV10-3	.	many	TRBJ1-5	CASSSDRNQPQHF	TGTGCCAGCAGCTCTGACAGAAATCAGCCCCAGCATTTT
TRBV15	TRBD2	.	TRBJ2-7	CATSRERIAGPNEQYF	TGTGCCACCAGCAGAGAAAGAATAGCGGGACCCAACGAGCAGTACTTC
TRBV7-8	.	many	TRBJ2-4	CASSLGGVRDDIQYF	TGTGCCAGCAGCTTAGGGGGGGTTCGGGATGACATTCAGTACTTC
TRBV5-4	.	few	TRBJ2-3	CASSLAERPDTQYF	TGTGCCAGCAGCTTGGCCGAGCGCCCAGATACGCAGTATTTT